The entry below gives a single TCR beta chain sequence along with its context. Its antigen is as yet unknown. V dropped 3 bases and J dropped 2 bases, with 11 bases sitting between them. The CDR3 is 14 residues long. The V gene's germline CDR1 is LNHDA and CDR2 SQIVND (reference sequence). This specimen belongs to a study of cytomegalovirus exposure and HLA in healthy donors. Study context: Unique TCR beta sequences numbering about 100 million came from 190 million or so T cells in an earlier analysis. The study's findings and limits: In a later analysis, across HLA loci, associated TCR counts were highest for DRB1, lowest for HLA-C.

PCR involved 60 Vbeta and 13 Jbeta primers. Produced via immunoSEQ multiplex PCR; TCRdb's table is partial and in-frame only. Of 100,000 to 150,000 clones in the sample, less than 90% are singletons; the top ten hold around 18%. This TCR came from a man aged 18 to 29 in good health and CMV-seropositive. The chain recombines TRBV19 with TRBJ2-7, with a weak D call TRBD1 (5 bases). Material: PBMCs. The CDR3 protein is CASSISTGAYEQYF. The CDR3 coding sequence is TGTGCCAGTAGTATTTCTACAGGAGCCTACGAGCAGTACTTC.